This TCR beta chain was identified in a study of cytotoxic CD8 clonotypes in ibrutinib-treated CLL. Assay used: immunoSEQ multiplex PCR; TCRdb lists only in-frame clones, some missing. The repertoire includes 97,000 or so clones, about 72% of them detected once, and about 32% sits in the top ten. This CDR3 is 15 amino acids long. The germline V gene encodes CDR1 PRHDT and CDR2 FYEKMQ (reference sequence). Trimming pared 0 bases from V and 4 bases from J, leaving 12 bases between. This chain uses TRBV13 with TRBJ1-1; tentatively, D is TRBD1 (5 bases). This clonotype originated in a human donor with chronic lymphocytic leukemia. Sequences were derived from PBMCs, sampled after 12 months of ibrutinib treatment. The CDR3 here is CASSLGGGVGTEAFF. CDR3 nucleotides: TGTGCCAGCAGCTTAGGTGGGGGGGTAGGCACTGAAGCTTTCTTT. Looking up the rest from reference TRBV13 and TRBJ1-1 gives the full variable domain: AAGVIQSPRHLIKEKRETATLKCYPIPRHDTVYWYQQGPGQDPQFLISFYEKMQSDKGSIPDRFSAQQFSDYHSELNMSSLELGDSALYFCASSLGGGVGTEAFFGQGTRLTVV.